This T cell receptor (beta chain) was identified in a study of T cell changes during pregnancy in multiple sclerosis. The repertoire was sequenced with immunoSEQ multiplex PCR; TCRdb's copy has only in-frame clones and lacks some. The table lists about 99,000 clones, roughly nine tenths of them singletons, with more than 0.85% in the top ten. Here the sequenced sample was peripheral blood, taken after pregnancy. The receptor's source is a female donor with multiple sclerosis, enrolled in a pregnancy study.

The CDR3 DNA reads as TGCGCCAGCAGCTTGGGACAACAGGGTAAAGCTTTCTTT. Translating it yields CASSLGQQGKAFF. The J gene is TRBJ1-1, the V gene TRBV5-1, with D perhaps TRBD1 (6 bases). V was cut by 0 bases and J by 9 bases, with 12 bases left in between. Germline values: CDR1 SGHRS, CDR2 YFSETQ. This CDR3 spans 13 amino acids.